One sample yielded the 15 T cell receptor beta chains listed below, sequenced in a study of blood T cell repertoires in COVID-19. TCRdb's copy holds only in-frame clones and misses some; the assay was immunoSEQ multiplex PCR. The table includes 200,000 to 250,000 clones, about 80% detected once. The specimen was peripheral blood. The receptors come from a woman aged 80 or older with active or convalescent COVID-19.

V and J are TRBV6-5 and TRBJ2-5, with TRBD2 matching 10 bases. J lost 5 bases, V lost 8 bases, and 8 bases had no gene match. The CDR3 extends over 14 amino acids. Per germline, CDR1 MNHEY and CDR2 SVGAGI. The CDR3 region is CASDLAGARETQYF. CDR3 in DNA: TGTGCCAGCGACCTAGCGGGGGCTCGGGAGACCCAGTACTTC.

Turning to this clone: This may come from a read error, since a much larger clone is one base off. The rearrangement links TRBV7-6 to TRBJ1-1; no clear D. This CDR3 has 13 amino acids. V was cut by 1 base and J by 1 base, with 4 bases left in between. Germline-derived CDR1 and CDR2 are SGHVS and FNYEAQ. This chain's CDR3 is CASSLGANTEAFF. CDR3 coding DNA: TGTGCCAGCAGCTTAGGAGCGAACACTGAAGCTTTCTTT. Variable domain in full (rest from reference TRBV7-6 and TRBJ1-1): GAGVSQSPRYKVTKRGQDVALRCDPISGHVSLYWYRQALGQGPEFLTYFNYEAQQDKSGLPNDRFSAERPEGSISTLTIQRTEQRDSAMYRCASSLGANTEAFFGQGTRLTVV.

This sequence joins TRBV6-5 and TRBJ1-1, with D perhaps matching TRBD1 (6 bases). V gave up 6 bases and J gave up 0 bases, with 14 bases separating them. This CDR3 contains 15 residues. CDR1 is MNHEY, CDR2 SVGAGI, per germline. In nucleotides, the CDR3 is TGTGCCAGCAGGACGGACAGACGAATGAACACTGAAGCTTTCTTT. Protein: CASRTDRRMNTEAFF.

The chain combines TRBV9 with TRBJ2-1; 7 bases fit TRBD2. The V and J ends lost 4 bases and 3 bases, in that order; junction bases with no gene match: 7. The CDR3 contains 15 residues. CDR1 and CDR2 from the germline V gene are SGDLS and YYNGEE. In DNA form, the CDR3 reads TGTGCCAGCAGCTTAGACGGGAGGTTCTACAATGAGCAGTTCTTC. Protein: CASSLDGRFYNEQFF. The full variable domain, in which reference TRBV9 and TRBJ2-1 provide the parts outside the CDR3, is DSGVTQTPKHLITATGQRVTLRCSPRSGDLSVYWYQQSLDQGLQFLIQYYNGEERAKGNILERFSAQQFPDLHSELNLSSLELGDSALYFCASSLDGRFYNEQFFGPGTRLTVL.

This clone was seen a handful of times. The chain links TRBV19 to TRBJ2-2; D is perhaps TRBD1 (6 bases). CDR1 LNHDA and CDR2 SQIVND come from the germline V gene (reference sequence). Deletions cut 6 bases from V and 1 base from J, with 12 bases between. The CDR3 loop spans 15 amino acids. This CDR3 reads CASSAGALNTGELFF. The CDR3 DNA follows: TGTGCCAGTAGCGCAGGGGCTTTGAACACCGGGGAGCTGTTTTTT.

This chain connects TRBV6-4 to TRBJ2-3; D uncertain. The V gene lost 4 bases and the J gene lost 2 bases, with 7 bases spanning the gap. This CDR3 comprises 13 residues. Germline V gene data show CDR1 as MRHNA and CDR2 as SNTAGT. CDR3 sequence: CASSARNTDTQYF. CDR3 DNA sequence: TGTGCCAGCAGTGCGCGGAACACAGATACGCAGTATTTT.

This clone has a single count. The chain recombines TRBV19 with TRBJ1-1; TRBD1 agrees at 8 bases. Germline CDR1 reads LNHDA; CDR2 reads SQIVND (reference sequence). The CDR3 spans 15 residues. The V segment lost 5 bases and the J segment 5 bases; nucleotides outside the gene matches: 10. The CDR3 bases are TGTGCCAGTAGTCCGCGGACAGGGCGCTTGACTGAAGCTTTCTTT. This gives the protein CASSPRTGRLTEAFF.

V gene TRBV28 combines with J gene TRBJ2-3, with D maybe TRBD2 (6 bases). CDR1 and CDR2 from the germline V gene are MDHEN and SYDVKM. V was shortened by 10 bases and J by 7 bases, with 21 bases between the two germline ends. The CDR3 is 14 residues long. This CDR3 is CATSGTLFLNTQYF. The CDR3 nucleotides read TGTGCCACCTCTGGGACTCTATTTTTAAATACGCAGTATTTT.

The V gene is TRBV6-5, the J gene TRBJ2-7; 9 bases are a match to TRBD1. The CDR3 sequence is 14 residues long. Germline V gives CDR1 MNHEY, CDR2 SVGAGI. V lost 6 bases and J lost 7; bases outside the gene matches: 10. This chain's CDR3 is CASRIRDRAGEQYF. CDR3 sequence (DNA): TGTGCCAGCAGAATCCGGGACAGGGCGGGGGAGCAGTACTTC.

The J gene is TRBJ1-1, the V gene TRBV28, with D possibly matching TRBD1 (5 bases). V gave up 10 bases and J gave up 3 bases, with 12 bases separating them. CDR1 MDHEN and CDR2 SYDVKM come from the germline V gene. The CDR3 spans 12 residues. This CDR3 is CATGDSYTEAFF. The CDR3 DNA is TGTGCCACAGGAGACAGTTACACTGAAGCTTTCTTT.

V is TRBV18 and J is TRBJ2-7, with 8 bases matching TRBD1. Trimming cost V 3 bases and J 7 bases; bases outside gene matches: 11. The CDR3 is 15 residues long. Germline V gene data show CDR1 as KGHSH and CDR2 as LQKENI. CDR3 coding DNA: TGTGCCAGCTCACCGCGGACAGGGAATCCGGGAGAGCAGTACTTC. Encoded protein: CASSPRTGNPGEQYF. Filled out from reference TRBV18 and TRBJ2-7, the complete variable domain reads NAGVMQNPRHLVRRRGQEARLRCSPMKGHSHVYWYRQLPEEGLKFMVYLQKENIIDESGMPKERFSAEFPKEGPSILRIQQVVRGDSAAYFCASSPRTGNPGEQYFGPGTRLTVT.

The CDR3 DNA reads TGCAGCGTTTCAGCCCCAGGATCTGATAACTATGGCTACACCTTC. Residues: CSVSAPGSDNYGYTF. The chain couples TRBV29-1 to TRBJ1-2; D gene ambiguous. V was shortened by 5 bases and J by 1 base, with 17 bases between the two germline ends. Germline CDR1 is SQVTM and CDR2 is ANQGSEA. The CDR3 has 15 amino acids.

The chain couples TRBV30 to TRBJ1-1; D is unresolved. There are 12 residues in the CDR3. The germline CDR1 and CDR2 sequences are GTSNPN and SVGIG (reference sequence). Trimming cost V 2 bases and J 7 bases, with 11 bases left between them. The CDR3 protein is CAWSISGIEAFF. The CDR3 bases are TGTGCCTGGAGTATCTCGGGGATTGAAGCTTTCTTT.

The chain uses TRBV10-3 and TRBJ1-1; 10 bases agree with TRBD1. The CDR3 runs 15 residues. Germline CDR1 is ENHRY and CDR2 is SYGVKD. The junction had 4 bases not matched to a gene; V was cut back by 5 bases and J by 1 base. The CDR3 sequence is CAISPGQGPNTEAFF. CDR3 DNA sequence: TGTGCCATCAGTCCGGGACAGGGGCCGAACACTGAAGCTTTCTTT.

The chain has TRBV28 and TRBJ2-3; 7 bases agree with TRBD2. Unmatched junction bases numbered 6, after V lost 1 base and J lost 2 bases. Germline V gene data show CDR1 as MDHEN and CDR2 as SYDVKM. This CDR3 spans 16 amino acids. The CDR3 spells CASSLSAGLTTDTQYF. CDR3 coding DNA: TGTGCCAGCAGTTTATCAGCGGGACTCACCACAGATACGCAGTATTTT.